This T cell receptor beta chain was captured by sequencing in a study of metastatic and nonmetastatic thyroid tumors (dated by TCRdb to the early 2020s). At the level of the whole study: For patients with malignant and with benign thyroid disease, the researchers compared repertoires between peripheral blood samples and tumor or nodule tissue samples. Broader findings and caveats from the paper: In both blood and tumor samples, TCR beta diversity was reported to be significantly higher in malignant tumors than in benign nodules.

Many counts were recorded for this clone. Its antigen is unknown. There are no base qualities to consult, and no much larger clone falls within one base. None of the patients had been given any treatment before thyroid surgery. The study retrospectively analysed patient clinical samples collected from about 2012 to 2019 using T-cell receptor beta sequencing. Library preparation employed PCR. Sequencing was performed on an Illumina HiSeq 4000. The TCR beta-chain CDR3 region of each patient was profiled by high-throughput sequencing. The published analysis was carried out like this. Drawing on CDR3 differences between clinicopathological groups, the researchers built a classifier meant to tell apart patients with distant-metastatic papillary thyroid cancer. The Shannon index was used to assess repertoire diversity, and the Morisita-Horn index was used to assess tumor-blood repertoire similarity. Clones were called with MiXCR by TCRdb after fastp trimmed the public reads at Q25, and only in-frame beta chains were retained. TCRdb assigned the V and J calls; the authors' analysis was not used. Counted in this sample were roughly 70,000 clones; less than 20% of them appeared once. Jointly, the top ten make up around 13% of the sample.

V is shortened by 0 bases, J by 2 bases, and the region joining them spans 7 bases. The CDR3 sequence holds 14 residues, the cysteine and phenylalanine included. The sequence is cut down to CDR3 DNA, 42 bases in frame from base 1. The germline V gene provides CDR1 KGHSH and CDR2 LQKENI. The chain links TRBV18 with TRBJ1-1, with the D segment identity uncertain. Sequencing input: blood. The TCR was taken from a female donor with papillary thyroid cancer or a benign thyroid nodule (not recorded which). Some clones in this sample may be carry-over from other donors' samples. CDR3 protein: CASSPPERNTEAFF. DNA sequence: TGTGCCAGCTCACCACCGGAACGAAACACTGAAGCTTTCTTT. The entire variable domain, with the stretches around the CDR3 drawn from the reference TRBV18 and TRBJ1-1 proteins, is NAGVMQNPRHLVRRRGQEARLRCSPMKGHSHVYWYRQLPEEGLKFMVYLQKENIIDESGMPKERFSAEFPKEGPSILRIQQVVRGDSAAYFCASSPPERNTEAFFGQGTRLTVV.